This entry describes one TCR beta chain. The antigen remains unidentified. The junction departs from the called germline gene at one end, perhaps through a read error. This entry belongs to a study of tumor-infiltrating lymphocytes in primary liver carcinoma. As for the study in general: The cohort included men and women aged 30 to 69 years. Measuring about 4.2 to 10 cm across, the tumors were staged as T1-T3 N0M0.

Investigators took RNA and DNA out together from roughly 18-30 mg of unsorted bulk tissue. The proportion of viable tumor cells exceeded 80% in every tumor sample. CDR3 length equals 15 residues. Germline values: CDR1 SQVTM, CDR2 ANQGSEA. Study-wide results and caveats: Only about 8-25% of top clones occurred in every one of the five tumor regions.

A primer in the constant region served to generate TCR beta cDNA from 500 ng of total RNA. Libraries for TCR beta were built through three nested multiplex PCR rounds, which together made up a slightly modified ARM-PCR procedure. Researchers ran the first two PCR rounds for roughly 11 cycles each with TRBV1-TRBV30 forward primers and a C-beta reverse primer. A single record per CDR3 protein comes from TCRdb applying MiXCR to the multiplex PCR reads. Among about 22,000 distinct CDR3 sequences listed, over 60% were seen once. This receptor was taken from a woman aged 25 to 39 with primary liver carcinoma and hepatitis B virus infection. The source material was liver tumor tissue from sampling region 1. This sample's subset: tumor region T1, superior pole. The rearrangement joins TRBV29-1 to TRBJ2-5; 10 bases map to TRBD2. The CDR3 coding sequence is TGCAGCGTTGGACTGAGCGGGAGGGGACATGAGACCCAGTACTTT. Its translation: CSVGLSGRGHETQYF.